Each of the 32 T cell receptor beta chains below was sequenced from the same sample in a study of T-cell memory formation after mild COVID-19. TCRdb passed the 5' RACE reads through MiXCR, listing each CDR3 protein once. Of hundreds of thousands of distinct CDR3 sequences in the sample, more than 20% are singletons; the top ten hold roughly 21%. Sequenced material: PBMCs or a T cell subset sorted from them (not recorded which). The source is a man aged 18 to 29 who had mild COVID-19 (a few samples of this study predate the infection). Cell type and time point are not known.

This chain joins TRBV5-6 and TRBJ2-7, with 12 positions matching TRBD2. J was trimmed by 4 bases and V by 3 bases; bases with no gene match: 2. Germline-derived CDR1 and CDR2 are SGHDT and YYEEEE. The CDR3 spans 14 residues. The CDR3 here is CASSYGTSGYEQYF. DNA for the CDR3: TGTGCCAGCAGCTACGGGACTAGCGGGTACGAGCAGTACTTC.

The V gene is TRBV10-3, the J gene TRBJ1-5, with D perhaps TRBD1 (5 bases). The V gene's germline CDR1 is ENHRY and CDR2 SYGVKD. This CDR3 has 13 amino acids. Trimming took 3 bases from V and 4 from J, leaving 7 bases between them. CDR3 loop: CAISDGGNQPQHF. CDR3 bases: TGTGCCATCAGTGATGGGGGTAATCAGCCCCAGCATTTT.

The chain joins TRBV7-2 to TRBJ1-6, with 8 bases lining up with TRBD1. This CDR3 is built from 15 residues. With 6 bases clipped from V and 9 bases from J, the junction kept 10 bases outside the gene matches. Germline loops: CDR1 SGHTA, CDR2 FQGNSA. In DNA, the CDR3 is TGTGCCAGCAGTTCCCGAGGACAGGGTAGTTCACCCCTCCACTTT. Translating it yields CASSSRGQGSSPLHF.

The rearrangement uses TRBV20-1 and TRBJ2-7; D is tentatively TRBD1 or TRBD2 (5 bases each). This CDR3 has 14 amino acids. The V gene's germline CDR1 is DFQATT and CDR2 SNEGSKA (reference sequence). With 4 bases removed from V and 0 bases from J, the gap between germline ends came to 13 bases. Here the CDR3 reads CSATGQGTSYEQYF. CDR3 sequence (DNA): TGCAGTGCTACCGGACAAGGGACCTCCTACGAGCAGTACTTC.

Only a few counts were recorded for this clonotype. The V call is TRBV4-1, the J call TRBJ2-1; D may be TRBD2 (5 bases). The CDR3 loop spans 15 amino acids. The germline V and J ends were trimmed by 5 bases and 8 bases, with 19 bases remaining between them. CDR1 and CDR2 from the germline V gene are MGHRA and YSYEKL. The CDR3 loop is CASSTPGSPWDEQFF. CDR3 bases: TGCGCCAGCAGCACACCGGGATCACCATGGGATGAGCAGTTCTTC.

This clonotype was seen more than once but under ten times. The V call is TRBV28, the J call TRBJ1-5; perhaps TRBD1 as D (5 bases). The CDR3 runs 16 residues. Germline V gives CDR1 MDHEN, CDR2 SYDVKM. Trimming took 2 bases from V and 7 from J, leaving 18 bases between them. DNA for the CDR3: TGTGCCAGCAGTTTAGGCGGACGCACGGCAGGGCAGCCCCAGCATTTT. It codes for CASSLGGRTAGQPQHF.

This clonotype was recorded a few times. The CDR3 DNA follows: TGTGCCAGCAGCAACACCGGGTACGAGCAGTACTTC. Protein product: CASSNTGYEQYF. The chain uses TRBV11-3 and TRBJ2-7; D is unresolved. The V and J ends lost 5 bases and 4 bases respectively, with 9 bases between them. CDR1 and CDR2 from the germline V gene are SGHNT and YENEEA. CDR3 length: 12 residues.

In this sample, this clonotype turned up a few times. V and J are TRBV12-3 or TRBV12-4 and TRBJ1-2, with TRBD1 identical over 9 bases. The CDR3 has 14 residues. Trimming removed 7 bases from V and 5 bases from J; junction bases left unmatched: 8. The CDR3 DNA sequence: TGTGCCAGCACCAAGGGACAGGGCGGGTATGGCTACACCTTC. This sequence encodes CASTKGQGGYGYTF.

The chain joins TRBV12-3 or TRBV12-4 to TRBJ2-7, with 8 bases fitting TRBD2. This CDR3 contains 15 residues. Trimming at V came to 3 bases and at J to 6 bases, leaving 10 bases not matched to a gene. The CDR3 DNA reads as TGTGCCAGCAGTTTGTCGGGGGGGTCGATGAGCGAGCAGTACGTC. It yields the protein CASSLSGGSMSEQYV.

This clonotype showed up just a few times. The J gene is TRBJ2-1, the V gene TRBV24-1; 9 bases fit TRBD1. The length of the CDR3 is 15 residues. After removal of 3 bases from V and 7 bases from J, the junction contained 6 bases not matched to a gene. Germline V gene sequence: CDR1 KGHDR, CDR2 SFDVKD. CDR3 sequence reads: CATSDPGQGENEQFF. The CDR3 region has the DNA TGTGCCACCAGTGATCCGGGACAGGGTGAGAATGAGCAGTTCTTC.

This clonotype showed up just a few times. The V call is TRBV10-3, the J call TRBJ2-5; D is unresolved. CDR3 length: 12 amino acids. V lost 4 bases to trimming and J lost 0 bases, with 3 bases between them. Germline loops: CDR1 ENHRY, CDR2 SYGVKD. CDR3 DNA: TGTGCCATCAGTGGGTACCAAGAGACCCAGTACTTC. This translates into CAISGYQETQYF.

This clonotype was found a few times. The CDR3 bases are TGTGCCAGCAGCCAGGGGTGGCCCTACGAGCAGTACTTC. Its protein is CASSQGWPYEQYF. The V call is TRBV6-6, the J call TRBJ2-7; possible D gene TRBD1, 6 bases. The CDR3 runs to 13 residues. Germline assignment: CDR1 MNHNY and CDR2 SVGAGI (reference sequence). V shed 6 bases and J shed 2 bases, with 11 bases lying between them.

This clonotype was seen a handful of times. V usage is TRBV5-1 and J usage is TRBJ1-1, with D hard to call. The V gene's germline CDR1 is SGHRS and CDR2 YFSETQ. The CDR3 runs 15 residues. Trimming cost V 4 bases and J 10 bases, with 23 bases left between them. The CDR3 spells CASSTSAELGYRAFF. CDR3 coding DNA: TGCGCCAGCAGCACGTCGGCCGAGTTAGGGTATCGAGCTTTCTTT.

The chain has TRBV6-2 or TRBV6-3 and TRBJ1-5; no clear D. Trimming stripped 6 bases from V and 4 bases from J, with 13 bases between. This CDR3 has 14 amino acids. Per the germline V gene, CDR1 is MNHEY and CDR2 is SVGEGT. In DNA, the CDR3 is TGTGCCAGCAGGCTGGGAAGTTCAAATCAGCCCCAGCATTTT. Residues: CASRLGSSNQPQHF.

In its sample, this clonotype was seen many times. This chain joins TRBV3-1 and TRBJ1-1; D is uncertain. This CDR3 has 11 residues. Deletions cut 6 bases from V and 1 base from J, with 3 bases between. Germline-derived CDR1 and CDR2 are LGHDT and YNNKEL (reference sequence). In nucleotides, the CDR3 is TGTGCCAGCAGGAGGAACACTGAAGCTTTCTTT. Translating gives CASRRNTEAFF.

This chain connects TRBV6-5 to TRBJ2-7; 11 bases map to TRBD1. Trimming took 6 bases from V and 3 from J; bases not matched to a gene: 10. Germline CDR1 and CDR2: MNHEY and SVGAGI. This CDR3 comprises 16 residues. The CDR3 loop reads CASSPGTGGFNYEQYV. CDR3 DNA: TGTGCCAGCAGCCCCGGGACAGGGGGATTCAACTACGAGCAGTACGTC.

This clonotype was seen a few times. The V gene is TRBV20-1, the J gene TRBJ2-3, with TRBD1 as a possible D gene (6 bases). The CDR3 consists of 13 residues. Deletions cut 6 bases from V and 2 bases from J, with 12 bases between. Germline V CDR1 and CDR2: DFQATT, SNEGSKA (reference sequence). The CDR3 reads CSAAQGYTDTQYF. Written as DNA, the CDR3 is TGCAGTGCCGCGCAGGGGTACACAGATACGCAGTATTTT.

The CDR3 nucleotides read TGTGCCAGCAGCCCAGGACAGAACGAGCAGTACTTC. The encoded protein is CASSPGQNEQYF. The chain carries TRBV7-8 and TRBJ2-7; D may be TRBD1 (6 bases). CDR1 and CDR2 from the germline V gene are SGHVS and FQNEAQ. Trimming stripped 5 bases from V and 5 bases from J, with 10 bases between. The CDR3 covers 12 residues.

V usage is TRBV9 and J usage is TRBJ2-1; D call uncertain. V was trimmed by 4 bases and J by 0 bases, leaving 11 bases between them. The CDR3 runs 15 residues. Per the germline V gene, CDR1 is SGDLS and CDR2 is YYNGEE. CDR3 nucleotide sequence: TGTGCCAGCAGCCTAGGTAATAGCTCCTACAATGAGCAGTTCTTC. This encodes CASSLGNSSYNEQFF.

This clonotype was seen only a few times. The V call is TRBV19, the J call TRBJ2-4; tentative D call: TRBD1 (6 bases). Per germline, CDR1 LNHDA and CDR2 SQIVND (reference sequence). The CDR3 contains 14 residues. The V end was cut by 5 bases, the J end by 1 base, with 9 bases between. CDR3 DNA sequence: TGTGCCAGTAGTCGGCAGGGGGCCAAAAACATTCAGTACTTC. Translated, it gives CASSRQGAKNIQYF.

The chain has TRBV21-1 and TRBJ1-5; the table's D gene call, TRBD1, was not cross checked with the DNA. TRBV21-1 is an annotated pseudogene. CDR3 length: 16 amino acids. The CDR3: CASSIQRQYSNQPQHF. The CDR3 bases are TGTGCCAGCAGCATCCAAAGACAGTATAGCAATCAGCCCCAGCATTTT.

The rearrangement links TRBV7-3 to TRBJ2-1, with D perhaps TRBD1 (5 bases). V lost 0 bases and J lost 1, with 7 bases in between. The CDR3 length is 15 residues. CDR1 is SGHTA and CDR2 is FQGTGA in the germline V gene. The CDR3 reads CASSLTQGSYNEQFF. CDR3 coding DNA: TGTGCCAGCAGCTTAACGCAGGGTTCCTACAATGAGCAGTTCTTC.

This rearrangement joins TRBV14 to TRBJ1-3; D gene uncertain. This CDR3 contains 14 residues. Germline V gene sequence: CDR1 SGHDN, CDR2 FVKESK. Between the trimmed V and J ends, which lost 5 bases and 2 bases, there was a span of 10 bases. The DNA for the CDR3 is TGTGCCAGCAGCAGATTGCCGGCTGGAAACACCATATATTTT. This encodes CASSRLPAGNTIYF.

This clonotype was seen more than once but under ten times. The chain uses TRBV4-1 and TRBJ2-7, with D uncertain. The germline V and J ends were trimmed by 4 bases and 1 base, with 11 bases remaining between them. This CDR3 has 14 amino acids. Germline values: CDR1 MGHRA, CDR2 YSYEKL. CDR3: CASSRQPGSYEQYV. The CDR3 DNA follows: TGCGCCAGCAGCCGACAACCTGGGTCCTACGAGCAGTACGTC.

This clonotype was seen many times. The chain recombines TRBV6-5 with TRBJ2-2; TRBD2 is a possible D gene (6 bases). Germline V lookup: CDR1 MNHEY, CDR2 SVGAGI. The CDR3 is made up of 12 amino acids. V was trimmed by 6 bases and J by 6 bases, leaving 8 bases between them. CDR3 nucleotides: TGTGCCAGCAGCCCGGGAGCCGGGGAGCTGTTTTTT. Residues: CASSPGAGELFF.

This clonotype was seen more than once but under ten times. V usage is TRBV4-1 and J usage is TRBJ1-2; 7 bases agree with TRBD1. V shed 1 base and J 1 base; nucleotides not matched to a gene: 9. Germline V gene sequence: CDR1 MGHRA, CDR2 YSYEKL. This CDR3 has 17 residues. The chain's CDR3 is CASSQGLQGTLNYGYTF. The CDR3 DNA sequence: TGCGCCAGCAGCCAAGGTTTACAGGGGACGCTTAACTATGGCTACACCTTC.

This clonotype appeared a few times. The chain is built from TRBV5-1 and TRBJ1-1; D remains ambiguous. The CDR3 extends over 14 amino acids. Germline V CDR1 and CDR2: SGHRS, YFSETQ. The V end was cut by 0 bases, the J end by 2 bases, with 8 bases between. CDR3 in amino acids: CASSLAPINTEAFF. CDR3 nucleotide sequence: TGCGCCAGCAGCTTGGCCCCCATAAACACTGAAGCTTTCTTT.

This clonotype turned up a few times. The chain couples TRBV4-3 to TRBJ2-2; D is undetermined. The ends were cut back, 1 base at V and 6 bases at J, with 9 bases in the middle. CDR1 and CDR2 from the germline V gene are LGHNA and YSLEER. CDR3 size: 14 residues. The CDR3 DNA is TGCGCCAGCAGCCAAGGGCCGGGCTCCGGGGAGCTGTTTTTT. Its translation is CASSQGPGSGELFF.

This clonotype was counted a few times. For the CDR3, the DNA is TGTGCCAGCAGCTTAACCCGCCAGGAGGGGACCCAGTACTTC. Translated: CASSLTRQEGTQYF. The J gene is TRBJ2-5, the V gene TRBV7-9; the D gene is possibly TRBD2 (6 bases). V was cut by 2 bases and J by 7 bases, with 14 bases left in between. The CDR3 has 14 residues. The V gene's germline CDR1 is SEHNR and CDR2 FQNEAQ (reference sequence).

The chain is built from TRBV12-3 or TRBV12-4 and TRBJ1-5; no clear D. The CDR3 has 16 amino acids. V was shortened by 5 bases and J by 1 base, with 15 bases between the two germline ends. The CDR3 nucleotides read TGTGCCAGCAGTCCGCGGAGACTCTGGAGCAATCAGCCCCAGCATTTT. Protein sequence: CASSPRRLWSNQPQHF.

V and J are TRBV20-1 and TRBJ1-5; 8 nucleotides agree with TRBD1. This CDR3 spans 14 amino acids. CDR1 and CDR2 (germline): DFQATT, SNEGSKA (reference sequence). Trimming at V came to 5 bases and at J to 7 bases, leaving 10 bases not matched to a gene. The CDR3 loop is CSASGQGVDQPQHF. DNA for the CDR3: TGCAGTGCTTCCGGACAGGGAGTCGACCAGCCCCAGCATTTT.

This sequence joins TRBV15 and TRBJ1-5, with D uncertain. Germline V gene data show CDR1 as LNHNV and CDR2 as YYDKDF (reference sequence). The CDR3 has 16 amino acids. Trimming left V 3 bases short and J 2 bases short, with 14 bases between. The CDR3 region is CATSRLSWYGNQPQHF. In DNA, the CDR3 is TGTGCCACCAGCAGGCTCAGTTGGTACGGCAATCAGCCCCAGCATTTT. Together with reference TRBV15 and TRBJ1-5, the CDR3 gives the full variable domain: DAMVIQNPRYQVTQFGKPVTLSCSQTLNHNVMYWYQQKSSQAPKLLFHYYDKDFNNEADTPDNFQSRRPNTSFCFLDIRSPGLGDTAMYLCATSRLSWYGNQPQHFGDGTRLSIL.